This T cell receptor beta chain originates from a study of OX40 agonist ivuxolimab in advanced cancers. About the study: Patients were infused with ivuxolimab every 2 weeks at 0.01 to 10 mg/kg.

TCRdb keeps only in-frame clones here, not all; method: immunoSEQ multiplex PCR. Here the sample spans some 70,000 clones, about 86% being singletons. This specimen consisted of CD4+ or CD8+ T cells sorted from blood, obtained in a trial of the OX40 agonist ivuxolimab. The receptor's source is an adult with an advanced solid tumor such as melanoma, head and neck, liver or kidney cancer.

DNA of the CDR3: TGTGCCACCAGCAGAGAGGCTAATGAAAAACTGTTTTTT. Residues: CATSREANEKLFF. The rearrangement links TRBV15 to TRBJ1-4; D unclear. V dropped 0 bases and J dropped 3 bases, with 2 bases sitting between them. CDR1 and CDR2 (germline): LNHNV, YYDKDF (reference sequence). This CDR3 is built from 13 residues.